This T cell receptor (beta chain) is drawn from a study of CD4 T cells in relation to SARS-CoV-2 and coronaviruses. The table came from immunoSEQ multiplex PCR; TCRdb's copy has only in-frame clones and leaves some out. The sample has 20,000 to 25,000 clones, about 70% seen once; the top ten hold 9.5% to 15%. The CDR3 consists of 13 residues. Trimming stripped 5 bases from V and 0 bases from J, with 6 bases between. Germline V gives CDR1 SGHNT, CDR2 YYREEE (reference sequence). The unexposed donors gave CD4+ T cells in about 2010-2019, prior to COVID-19. CD4+ T cells were isolated from the cells after about 11 days of culture. As cell numbers allowed, unexposed-donor CD4+ T cells faced SARS-CoV-2 S/N and four cold-coronavirus spikes. PBMCs were plated at fewer than 2.5 million per well in IL-2-containing medium. Details on this clone: The antigen is unknown.

Sequencing used CD4+ T cells from PBMCs, cultured in vitro. This TCR was sampled from a human donor in good health. V usage is TRBV5-4 and J usage is TRBJ2-1; D not certain. DNA for the CDR3: TGTGCCAGCAGGAGAAGCTCCTACAATGAGCAGTTCTTC. This sequence encodes CASRRSSYNEQFF.